This passage covers 11 T cell receptor beta chains from one sample sequenced in a study of T cells after yellow fever vaccination (dated by TCRdb to about 2019). To prepare the library, 5' RACE was applied. This sample was sequenced with an Illumina NovaSeq 6000. The public reads were quality trimmed at Q25 with fastp and then assembled into clones with MiXCR by TCRdb, keeping productive beta chains. CDR3 protein sequences are deduplicated, and each keeps its most common genes and DNA. The sample table records some 320,000 distinct CDR3 sequences; about 10% of these occur just once. The ten most abundant clones make up about 3% of the sample. The sample's treatment or condition label is to be understood as: live attenuated yellow fever vaccine strain. The material sequenced was CD4+ T cells sorted from PBMCs, taken 5 days after the yellow fever booster vaccination. The source of these receptors is a man in his late teens or twenties who received the YFV17D yellow fever vaccine.

This chain joins TRBV29-1 and TRBJ1-1; a possible D gene is TRBD1 (6 bases). The ends were cut back, 7 bases at V and 5 bases at J, with 17 bases in the middle. This CDR3 is 13 amino acids long. The V gene's germline CDR1 is SQVTM and CDR2 ANQGSEA. CDR3 nucleotide sequence: TGCAGCGACGGACTTACAGGGCGGACTGAAGCTTTCTTT. This codes for CSDGLTGRTEAFF.

The V and J genes are TRBV24-1 and TRBJ2-5; 12 bases agree with TRBD2. The CDR3 is made up of 15 amino acids. Per germline, CDR1 KGHDR and CDR2 SFDVKD. V lost 5 bases to trimming and J lost 3 bases; unmatched junction nucleotides: 3. The CDR3 sequence is CATSGLAGAEETQYF. The CDR3, as DNA: TGTGCCACCAGTGGACTAGCGGGGGCCGAAGAGACCCAGTACTTC.

This clonotype was seen only a few times. This sequence joins TRBV6-5 and TRBJ2-7, with D possibly being TRBD1 or TRBD2 (5 bases each). The CDR3 is 16 amino acids. Germline V gene lookup returns CDR1 MNHEY and CDR2 SVGAGI. The ends were cut back, 0 bases at V and 2 bases at J, with 14 bases in the middle. The DNA of the CDR3 is TGTGCCAGCAGTTACTCGATAGGGACCCTGCCCTACGAGCAGTACGTC. Protein sequence: CASSYSIGTLPYEQYV.

The rearrangement joins TRBV6-2 or TRBV6-3 to TRBJ2-1; D is possibly TRBD1 or TRBD2 (6 bases each). With 4 bases removed from V and 7 bases from J, the gap between germline ends came to 11 bases. There are 13 residues in the CDR3. Looked up from germline, CDR1 is MNHEY and CDR2 is SVGEGT. CDR3 coding DNA: TGTGCCAGCAGTTGGGGGGCTTTAAATGAGCAGTTCTTC. Residues: CASSWGALNEQFF.

There are many counts of this clonotype. V gene TRBV20-1 combines with J gene TRBJ1-1; possible D gene TRBD1, 6 bases. The CDR3 covers 13 residues. Germline CDR1 is DFQATT and CDR2 is SNEGSKA (reference sequence). Trimming removed 1 base at V and 3 bases at J, with 9 bases between. Here the CDR3 DNA reads TGCAGTGCTAGAGCTGACAGGTACACTGAAGCTTTCTTT. Translation gives CSARADRYTEAFF.

This sequence joins TRBV29-1 and TRBJ2-7; unclear D gene. Germline CDR1 is SQVTM and CDR2 is ANQGSEA. The CDR3 has 12 amino acids. This CDR3 is CLEGPSSYEQYF. As DNA, the CDR3 is TGCCTAGAAGGGCCGAGCTCCTACGAGCAGTACTTC.

The V call is TRBV7-3, the J call TRBJ1-1, with D perhaps TRBD1 (6 bases). Germline V gene lookup returns CDR1 SGHTA and CDR2 FQGTGA. This CDR3 is 15 amino acids long. With 1 base removed from V and 1 base from J, the gap between germline ends came to 10 bases. This chain's CDR3 is CASSLKPGANTEAFF. The CDR3 region has the DNA TGTGCCAGCAGCTTAAAACCGGGGGCGAACACTGAAGCTTTCTTT.

This clonotype showed up just a few times. The V gene is TRBV5-1, the J gene TRBJ2-3; D remains unclear. The CDR3 extends over 15 amino acids. Trimming took off 0 bases at V and 7 bases at J, with 15 bases between the two ends. Germline V gives CDR1 SGHRS, CDR2 YFSETQ. The CDR3 sequence: CASSLENWMTYTQYF. CDR3 bases: TGCGCCAGCAGCTTGGAAAACTGGATGACTTATACGCAGTATTTT.

Ten or more counts support this clonotype. The chain recombines TRBV5-1 with TRBJ2-1, with 8 positions matching TRBD1. This CDR3 spans 15 amino acids. V was pared by 0 bases and J by 8 bases, with 7 bases of the junction left unmatched. Looked up from germline, CDR1 is SGHRS and CDR2 is YFSETQ. The CDR3 coding sequence is TGCGCCAGCAGCTTGGGACAGGGGCCAGGGGATGAGCAGTTCTTC. Protein sequence: CASSLGQGPGDEQFF. Supplemented by reference TRBV5-1 and TRBJ2-1, the full variable domain reads KAGVTQTPRYLIKTRGQQVTLSCSPISGHRSVSWYQQTPGQGLQFLFEYFSETQRNKGNFPGRFSGRQFSNSRSEMNVSTLELGDSALYLCASSLGQGPGDEQFFGPGTRLTVL.

This rearrangement joins TRBV6-5 to TRBJ1-4; possibly TRBD1 for D (5 bases). The CDR3 loop spans 15 amino acids. CDR1 and CDR2 (germline): MNHEY, SVGAGI. Deletions cut 4 bases from V and 4 bases from J, with 13 bases between. For the CDR3, the DNA is TGTGCCAGCAGTTCAGGGACGGATTATAATGAAAAACTGTTTTTT. Protein product: CASSSGTDYNEKLFF.

This clonotype was seen only a few times. This rearrangement joins TRBV3-1 to TRBJ2-5; TRBD1 aligns across 8 bases. Germline loops: CDR1 LGHDT, CDR2 YNNKEL (reference sequence). After removal of 5 bases from V and 3 bases from J, the junction contained 11 bases not matched to a gene. The CDR3 spans 16 residues. The CDR3 bases are TGTGCCAGCAGCTCCCACGGACAGGGATGGGAAGAGACCCAGTACTTC. Protein: CASSSHGQGWEETQYF.